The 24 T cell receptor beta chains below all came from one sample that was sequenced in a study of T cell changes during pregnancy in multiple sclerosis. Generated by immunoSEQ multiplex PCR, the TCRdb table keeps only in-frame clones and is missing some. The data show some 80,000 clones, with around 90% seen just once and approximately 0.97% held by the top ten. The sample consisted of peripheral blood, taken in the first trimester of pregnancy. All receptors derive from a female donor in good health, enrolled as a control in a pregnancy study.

The CDR3 is CAGTGGLTDTQYF. DNA of the CDR3: TGTGCCGGCACGGGGGGGCTCACAGATACGCAGTATTTT. The chain has TRBV18 and TRBJ2-3; 8 bases match TRBD2. This CDR3 comprises 13 residues. Trimming removed 11 bases from V and 2 bases from J; junction bases left unmatched: 6. Germline V lookup: CDR1 KGHSH, CDR2 LQKENI. Drawing the rest from reference TRBV18 and TRBJ2-3, the complete variable domain is NAGVMQNPRHLVRRRGQEARLRCSPMKGHSHVYWYRQLPEEGLKFMVYLQKENIIDESGMPKERFSAEFPKEGPSILRIQQVVRGDSAAYFCAGTGGLTDTQYFGPGTRLTVL.

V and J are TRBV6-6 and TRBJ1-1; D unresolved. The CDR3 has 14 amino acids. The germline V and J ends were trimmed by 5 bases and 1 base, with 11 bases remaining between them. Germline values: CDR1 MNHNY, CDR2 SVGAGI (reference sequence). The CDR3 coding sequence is TGTGCCAGCAGTCCACAAGACACGAACACTGAAGCTTTCTTT. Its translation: CASSPQDTNTEAFF.

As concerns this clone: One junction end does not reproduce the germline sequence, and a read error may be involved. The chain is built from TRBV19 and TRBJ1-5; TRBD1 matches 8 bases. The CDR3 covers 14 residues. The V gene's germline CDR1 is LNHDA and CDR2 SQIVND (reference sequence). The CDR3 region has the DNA TGTGCCAGTAGCATAGGACAGGGCGGGCAGCCCCAGCATTTT. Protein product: CASSIGQGGQPQHF.

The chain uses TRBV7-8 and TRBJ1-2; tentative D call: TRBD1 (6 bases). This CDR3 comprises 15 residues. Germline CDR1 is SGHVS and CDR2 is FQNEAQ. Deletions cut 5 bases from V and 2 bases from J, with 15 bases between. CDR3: CASSLNRVGNYGYTF. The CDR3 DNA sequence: TGTGCCAGCAGCCTAAACAGGGTCGGGAACTATGGCTACACCTTC.

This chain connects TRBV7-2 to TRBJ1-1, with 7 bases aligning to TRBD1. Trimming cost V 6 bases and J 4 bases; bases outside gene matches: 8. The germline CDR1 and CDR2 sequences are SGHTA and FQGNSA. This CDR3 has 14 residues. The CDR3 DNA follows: TGTGCCAGCAGGTTAACAGGGGACGGCACTGAAGCTTTCTTT. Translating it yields CASRLTGDGTEAFF.

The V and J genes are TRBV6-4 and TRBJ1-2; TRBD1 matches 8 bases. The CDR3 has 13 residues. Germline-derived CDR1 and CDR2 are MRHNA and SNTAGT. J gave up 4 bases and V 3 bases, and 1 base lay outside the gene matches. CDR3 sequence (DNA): TGTGCCAGCAGTGATCAGGGGGCCTATGGCTACACCTTC. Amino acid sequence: CASSDQGAYGYTF.

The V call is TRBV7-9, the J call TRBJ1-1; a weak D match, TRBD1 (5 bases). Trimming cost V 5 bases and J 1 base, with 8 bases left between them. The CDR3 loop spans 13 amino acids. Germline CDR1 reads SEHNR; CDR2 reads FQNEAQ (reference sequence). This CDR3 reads CASSQTENTEAFF. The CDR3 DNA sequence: TGTGCCAGCAGCCAGACAGAGAACACTGAAGCTTTCTTT.

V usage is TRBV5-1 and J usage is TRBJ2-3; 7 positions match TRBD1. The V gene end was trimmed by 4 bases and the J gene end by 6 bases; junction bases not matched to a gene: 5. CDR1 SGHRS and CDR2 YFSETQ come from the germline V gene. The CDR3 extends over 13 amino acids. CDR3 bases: TGCGCCAGCAGCCTACAGGGGCTCGATACGCAGTATTTT. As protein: CASSLQGLDTQYF.

The CDR3 region has the DNA TGTGCCAGCAGCTTAAGATTACATACAGATACGCAGTATTTT. Protein: CASSLRLHTDTQYF. This rearrangement joins TRBV7-2 to TRBJ2-3; D gene unclear. In germline, CDR1 is SGHTA, CDR2 FQGNSA. CDR3 length: 14 amino acids. Trimming stripped 2 bases from V and 3 bases from J, with 9 bases between. The variable domain in full, with the rest retrieved from reference TRBV7-2 and TRBJ2-3, is GAGVSQSPSNKVTEKGKDVELRCDPISGHTALYWYRQSLGQGLEFLIYFQGNSAPDKSGLPSDRFSAERTGGSVSTLTIQRTQQEDSAVYLCASSLRLHTDTQYFGPGTRLTVL.

DNA of the CDR3: TGTGCCAGCAGCTTCGGACACAGCTCTGGGGCCAACGTCCTGACTTTC. This gives the protein CASSFGHSSGANVLTF. V is TRBV7-9 and J is TRBJ2-6; D perhaps matches TRBD1 (5 bases). With 3 bases removed from V and 0 bases from J, the gap between germline ends came to 9 bases. This CDR3 contains 16 residues. Germline assignment: CDR1 SEHNR and CDR2 FQNEAQ (reference sequence).

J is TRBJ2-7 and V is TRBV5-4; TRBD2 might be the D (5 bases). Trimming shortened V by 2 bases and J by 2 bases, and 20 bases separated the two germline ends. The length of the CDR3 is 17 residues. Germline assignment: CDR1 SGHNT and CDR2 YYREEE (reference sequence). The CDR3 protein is CASSFAGLAALTYEQYF. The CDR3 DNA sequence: TGTGCCAGCAGCTTTGCTGGACTCGCAGCACTCACCTACGAGCAGTACTTC.

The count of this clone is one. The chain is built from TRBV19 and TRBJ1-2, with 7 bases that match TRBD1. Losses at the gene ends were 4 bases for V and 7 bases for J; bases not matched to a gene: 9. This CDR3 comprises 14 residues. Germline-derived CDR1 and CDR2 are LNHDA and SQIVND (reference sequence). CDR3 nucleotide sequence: TGTGCCAGTAGTAGTGATACAGGGGTGATTGGCTACACCTTC. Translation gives CASSSDTGVIGYTF.

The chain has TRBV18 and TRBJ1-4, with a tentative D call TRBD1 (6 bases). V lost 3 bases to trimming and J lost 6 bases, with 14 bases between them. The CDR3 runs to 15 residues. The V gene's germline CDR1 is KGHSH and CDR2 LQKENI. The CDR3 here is CASSPRGAGDEKLFF. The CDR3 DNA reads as TGTGCCAGCTCACCCCGGGGGGCCGGGGATGAAAAACTGTTTTTT. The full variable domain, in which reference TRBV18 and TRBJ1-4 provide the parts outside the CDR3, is NAGVMQNPRHLVRRRGQEARLRCSPMKGHSHVYWYRQLPEEGLKFMVYLQKENIIDESGMPKERFSAEFPKEGPSILRIQQVVRGDSAAYFCASSPRGAGDEKLFFGSGTQLSVL.

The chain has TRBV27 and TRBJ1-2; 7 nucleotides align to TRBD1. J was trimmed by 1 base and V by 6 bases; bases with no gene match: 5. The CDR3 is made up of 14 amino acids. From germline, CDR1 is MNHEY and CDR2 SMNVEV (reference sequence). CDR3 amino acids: CASSPTGDNYGYTF. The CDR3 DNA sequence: TGTGCCAGCAGCCCTACAGGGGATAACTATGGCTACACCTTC.

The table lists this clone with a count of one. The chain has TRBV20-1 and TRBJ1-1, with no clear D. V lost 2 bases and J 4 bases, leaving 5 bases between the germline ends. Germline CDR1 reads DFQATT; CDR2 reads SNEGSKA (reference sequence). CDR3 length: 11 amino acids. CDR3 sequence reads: CSARPGTEAFF. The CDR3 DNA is TGCAGTGCTAGACCGGGCACTGAAGCTTTCTTT.

The CDR3 region has the DNA TGTGCCAGCAGCCCCCGGGGGACGGGGAAAGAGACCCAGTACTTC. Translation gives CASSPRGTGKETQYF. The chain links TRBV28 to TRBJ2-5; TRBD2 might be the D (6 bases). Germline V CDR1 and CDR2: MDHEN, SYDVKM. There are 15 residues in the CDR3. Trimming removed 6 bases at V and 3 bases at J, with 17 bases between.

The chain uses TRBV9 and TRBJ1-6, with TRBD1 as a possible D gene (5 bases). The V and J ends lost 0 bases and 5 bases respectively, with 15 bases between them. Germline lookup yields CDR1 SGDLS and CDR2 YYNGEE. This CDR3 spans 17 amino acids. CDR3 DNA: TGTGCCAGCAGCGTAGGGCCAGGGCCGGACCATAATTCACCCCTCCACTTT. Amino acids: CASSVGPGPDHNSPLHF.

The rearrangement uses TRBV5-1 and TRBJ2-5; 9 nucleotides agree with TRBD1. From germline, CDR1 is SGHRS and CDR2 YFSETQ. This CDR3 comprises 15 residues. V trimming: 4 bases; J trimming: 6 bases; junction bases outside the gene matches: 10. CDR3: CASSPNAGTGQTQYF. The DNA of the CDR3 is TGCGCCAGCAGCCCTAATGCCGGGACAGGGCAGACCCAGTACTTC.

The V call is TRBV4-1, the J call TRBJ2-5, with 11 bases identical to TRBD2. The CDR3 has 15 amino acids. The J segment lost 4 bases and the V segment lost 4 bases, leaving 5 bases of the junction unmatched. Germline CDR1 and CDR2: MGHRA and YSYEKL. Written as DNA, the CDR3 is TGCGCCAGCAGCCCCGCTAGCGGGGGGATAGAGACCCAGTACTTC. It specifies CASSPASGGIETQYF.

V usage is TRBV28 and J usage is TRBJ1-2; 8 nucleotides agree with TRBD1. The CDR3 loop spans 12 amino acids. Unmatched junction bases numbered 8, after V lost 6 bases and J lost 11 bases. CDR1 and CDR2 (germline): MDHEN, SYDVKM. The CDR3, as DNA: TGTGCCAGCAGCACTTCCAGGGGGCGGTACACCTTC. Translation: CASSTSRGRYTF.

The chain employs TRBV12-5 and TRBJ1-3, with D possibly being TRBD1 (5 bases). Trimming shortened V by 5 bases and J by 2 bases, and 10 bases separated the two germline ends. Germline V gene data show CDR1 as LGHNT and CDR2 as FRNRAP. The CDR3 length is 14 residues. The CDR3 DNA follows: TGTGCTAGTGGTCTGCAGGGTGCTGGAAACACCATATATTTT. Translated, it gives CASGLQGAGNTIYF.

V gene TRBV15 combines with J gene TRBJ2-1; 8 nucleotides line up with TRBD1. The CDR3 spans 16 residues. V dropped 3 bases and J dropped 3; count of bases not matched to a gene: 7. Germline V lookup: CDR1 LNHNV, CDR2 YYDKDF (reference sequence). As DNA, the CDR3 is TGTGCCACCAGCAGGCAGACAGGGGTCGTCTACAATGAGCAGTTCTTC. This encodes CATSRQTGVVYNEQFF. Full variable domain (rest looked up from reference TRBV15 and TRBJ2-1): DAMVIQNPRYQVTQFGKPVTLSCSQTLNHNVMYWYQQKSSQAPKLLFHYYDKDFNNEADTPDNFQSRRPNTSFCFLDIRSPGLGDTAMYLCATSRQTGVVYNEQFFGPGTRLTVL.

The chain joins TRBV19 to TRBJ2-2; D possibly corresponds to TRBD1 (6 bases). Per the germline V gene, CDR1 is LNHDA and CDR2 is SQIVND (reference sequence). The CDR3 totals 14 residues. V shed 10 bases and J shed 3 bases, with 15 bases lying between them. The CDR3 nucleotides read TGTGCCACCCAACTCCAGGGGTACACCGGGGAGCTGTTTTTT. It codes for CATQLQGYTGELFF.

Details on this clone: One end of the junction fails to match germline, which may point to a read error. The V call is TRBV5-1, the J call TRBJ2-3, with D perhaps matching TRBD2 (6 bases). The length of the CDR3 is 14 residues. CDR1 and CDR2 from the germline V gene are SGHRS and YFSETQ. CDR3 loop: CASSPITSTDTQYF. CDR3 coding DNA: TGCGCCAGCAGCCCAATCACTAGCACGGATACGCAGTATTTT.